This record covers a single TCR beta chain. This entry is derived from a study of blood T cell repertoires in COVID-19. As for the study in general: Collection of acute and convalescent COVID-19 samples took place in the United States, Italy and Spain. T cells, B-cell-depleted T cells, or PBMCs provided the cDNA or gDNA that served as material.

The CDR3 length is 17 residues. Germline V gives CDR1 SGHTA, CDR2 FQGTGA. The V segment lost 5 bases and the J segment 7 bases; nucleotides outside the gene matches: 15. Original processing notes: Researchers report that nucleated cell counts were estimated from reference gene primer amplification. Using immunoSEQ multiplex PCR, the repertoire was profiled, and TCRdb retains in-frame clones only, with some absent. V and J calls and clone size are those listed in that table; D and trimming were worked out from the DNA. The sample has hundreds of thousands of clones, approximately 90% seen once. Sequenced input: peripheral blood. The sequence derives from a man aged 35 to 55 with acute or convalescent COVID-19. V and J are TRBV7-3 and TRBJ2-2; 8 bases fit TRBD1. CDR3 DNA sequence: TGTGCCAGCAGCGAAGCCGCAGGGGGCGAACGTGGCGGGGAGCTGTTTTTT. Its protein product is CASSEAAGGERGGELFF.